Below are 10 T cell receptor beta chains sequenced from a single sample in a study of T-cell memory formation after mild COVID-19. TCRdb re-derived calls from the 5' RACE reads in MiXCR, one entry per CDR3 protein. Here the sample spans 300,000 to 400,000 distinct CDR3 sequences, over 10% being singletons. Sequencing was done on a sample of PBMCs or a T cell subset sorted from them (not recorded which). The receptors stem from a man aged 18 to 29 who had mild COVID-19 (a few samples of this study predate the infection). Cell type and time point are not known.

This clonotype was counted between two and nine times. The chain couples TRBV9 to TRBJ2-3; D is perhaps TRBD2 (5 bases). The CDR3 loop spans 14 amino acids. The V and J ends lost 0 bases and 4 bases respectively, with 9 bases between them. Germline V gives CDR1 SGDLS, CDR2 YYNGEE. CDR3 DNA: TGTGCCAGCAGCGTAGCTAGCCAGGCAGATACGCAGTATTTT. This sequence encodes CASSVASQADTQYF.

This clonotype was seen many times. The CDR3 here is CASSIQMGDSPLHF. CDR3 nucleotides: TGCGCCAGCAGCATACAGATGGGGGATTCACCCCTCCACTTT. The rearrangement uses TRBV5-1 and TRBJ1-6; tentative D call: TRBD1 (5 bases). Germline loops: CDR1 SGHRS, CDR2 YFSETQ. The CDR3 spans 14 residues. With 4 bases removed from V and 8 bases from J, the gap between germline ends came to 13 bases.

This clonotype was seen at least ten times. CDR3 sequence: CASRKRSSYEQYV. The CDR3 nucleotides are TGTGCCAGCAGGAAGAGAAGCTCCTACGAGCAGTACGTC. V is TRBV6-1 and J is TRBJ2-7; D uncertain. CDR1 MNHNS and CDR2 SASEGT come from the germline V gene. V shed 6 bases and J shed 0 bases, with 9 bases lying between them. CDR3 length: 13 amino acids.

This chain connects TRBV7-3 to TRBJ2-3, with 9 bases aligning to TRBD2. CDR3 size: 16 residues. Trimming took 5 bases from V and 2 from J; bases not matched to a gene: 8. Germline V gene data show CDR1 as SGHTA and CDR2 as FQGTGA. This CDR3 reads CASSASSGGITDTQYF. The CDR3 nucleotides read TGTGCCAGCAGCGCCTCGAGCGGGGGGATCACAGATACGCAGTATTTT.

This clonotype was observed a handful of times. This rearrangement joins TRBV7-6 to TRBJ1-4; TRBD1 matches at 10 bases. Germline V gives CDR1 SGHVS, CDR2 FNYEAQ. This CDR3 spans 15 amino acids. V lost 5 bases, J lost 5 bases, and 5 bases stayed unmatched. This CDR3 reads CASSLTGGRNEKLFF. CDR3 in DNA: TGTGCCAGCAGCCTGACAGGGGGCCGGAATGAAAAACTGTTTTTT.

V gene TRBV4-1 combines with J gene TRBJ1-4; D is unresolved. This CDR3 comprises 15 residues. The V gene lost 2 bases and the J gene lost 2 bases, with 9 bases spanning the gap. Germline V gives CDR1 MGHRA, CDR2 YSYEKL. The CDR3: CASSQPSSTNEKLFF. In DNA form, the CDR3 reads TGCGCCAGCAGCCAACCAAGTTCGACTAATGAAAAACTGTTTTTT.

The gene calls are TRBV24-1 and TRBJ2-2, with TRBD2 as a possible D gene (5 bases). V was cut by 4 bases and J by 5 bases, with 16 bases left in between. Germline V gives CDR1 KGHDR, CDR2 SFDVKD. The CDR3 spans 16 residues. CDR3 amino acids: CATSDPRPRGTGELFF. The CDR3 region has the DNA TGTGCCACCAGTGACCCGAGACCACGAGGGACCGGGGAGCTGTTTTTT.

This clonotype was observed at least ten times. The chain employs TRBV29-1 and TRBJ2-1, with D perhaps matching TRBD1 (7 bases). Germline-derived CDR1 and CDR2 are SQVTM and ANQGSEA. The CDR3 is made up of 12 amino acids. Trimming took off 2 bases at V and 6 bases at J, with 8 bases between the two ends. The CDR3 loop is CSVEQGGNEQFF. The CDR3, as DNA: TGCAGCGTTGAACAGGGGGGCAATGAGCAGTTCTTC.

This clonotype showed up many times. The chain has TRBV5-1 and TRBJ2-2; 7 nucleotides line up with TRBD2. CDR1 and CDR2 from the germline V gene are SGHRS and YFSETQ. V lost 4 bases, J lost 5 bases, and 14 bases stayed unmatched. This CDR3 contains 17 residues. CDR3 sequence (DNA): TGCGCCAGCAGCCGCTCTCTAAGCGGGGCAGGGACCGGGGAGCTGTTTTTT. It encodes CASSRSLSGAGTGELFF.

This clonotype was counted a few times. Sequence at one end of the junction differs from germline and may be a read error. J is TRBJ1-3 and V is TRBV11-2; unclear D gene. The germline gives CDR1 SGHAT, CDR2 FQNNGV. CDR3 length: 14 amino acids. In DNA, the CDR3 is TGTGCCAGCAGCTTGAGAGCATCTGGAGACACCATATATTTT. It specifies CASSLRASGDTIYF.